This T cell receptor (beta chain) emerged from a study of regulatory T cells in long-lasting Graves disease. Overall study context: Patients met the persistent Graves' disease definition after over 5 years of antithyroid drugs with positive TSH receptor antibodies.

The TCR beta library used iRepertoire HTBI primers with Arm-PCR amplification of CDR3. Methods used by the authors: Looking across samples, the authors found 55 to 80 TRBV and some 13 TRBJ segments. MiXCR was run by TCRdb on the multiplex PCR reads, yielding one entry per CDR3 protein. TCRdb, rather than the study authors, made the V and J calls. The data contain about 310,000 distinct CDR3 sequences, under 25% of them seen just once; the ten biggest clones take up roughly three fifths. The ends were cut back, 4 bases at V and 5 bases at J, with 12 bases in the middle. The CDR3 spans 12 residues. Germline lookup yields CDR1 SQVTM and CDR2 ANQGSEA. The time point is: persistent/refractory GD, antithyroid drugs over 5 years with positive TRAb. The TCR library was prepared using RNA isolated from PBMCs. The patients were enrolled through endocrinology in Xi'an, China. The peripheral blood volume drawn was about 9 milliliters, and it was collected into EDTA tubes.

This clonotype originated in a female donor with Graves disease. This sequence joins TRBV29-1 and TRBJ2-7; tentative D call: TRBD2 (5 bases). Sequenced here: peripheral blood mononuclear cells (PBMCs), sampled when the disease was refractory, from a patient treated with antithyroid drugs. The CDR3: CSVGLNWDEQYF. In nucleotides, the CDR3 is TGCAGCGTTGGACTAAACTGGGACGAGCAGTACTTC.